A single T cell receptor (beta chain) is shown here with its context. Antigen unknown. Trimming cost V 3 bases and J 13 bases; bases outside gene matches: 9. This CDR3 has 15 residues. The germline gives CDR1 SNHLY, CDR2 FYNNEI. This entry belongs to a study of regulatory dendritic cells for organ transplantation. Points from the study as a whole: Considerable individual heterogeneity was seen in alloreactive memory CD8+ T cells. Mature dendritic cells appeared to drive more memory CD8+ clonal expansion than regulatory ones.

Profiling relied on immunoSEQ multiplex PCR, and the TCRdb table lists in-frame clones only, not all of them. The sample contains tens of thousands of clones, roughly 69% of which appear only once. The chain employs TRBV2 and TRBJ1-4; 12 positions match TRBD1. This TCR was sampled from a human donor in good health. Sequences were obtained from memory CD4+ T cells from blood. The subset: CD45RO+ memory T cells. As DNA, the CDR3 is TGTGCCAGCAGTGATTGGGGACAGGGGGCGAATTTACTGTTTTTT. Its protein product is CASSDWGQGANLLFF. Full variable domain (remainder filled in from reference TRBV2 and TRBJ1-4): EPEVTQTPSHQVTQMGQEVILRCVPISNHLYFYWYRQILGQKVEFLVSFYNNEISEKSEIFDDQFSVERPDGSNFTLKIRSTKLEDSAMYFCASSDWGQGANLLFFGSGTQLSVL.